This T cell receptor beta chain derives from a study of graft-versus-host responses after intestinal transplantation. A word on this clone: Its antigen is not identified.

Some clones are missing from TCRdb's copy, which holds only in-frame ones; the method was immunoSEQ multiplex PCR. The sample carries over 9,500 clones, roughly 94% recorded once. Germline V CDR1 and CDR2: SNHLY, FYNNEI. The CDR3 is 14 residues long. V gave up 10 bases and J gave up 3 bases; unmatched junction bases: 11. Study-level points and caveats: Among recipient marrow samples, GvH clones were found; some appeared first in ileum or blood.

The TCR comes from a human patient who received an intestinal transplant, so some T cells may come from the graft donor. The sequenced sample was PBMCs, obtained 8 days after intestinal transplant. The chain has TRBV2 and TRBJ2-7; 8 positions agree with TRBD2. The CDR3 region has the DNA TGTGCCACCGCGGCGACGGGAGGGTACTACGAGCAGTACTTC. Encoded protein: CATAATGGYYEQYF.